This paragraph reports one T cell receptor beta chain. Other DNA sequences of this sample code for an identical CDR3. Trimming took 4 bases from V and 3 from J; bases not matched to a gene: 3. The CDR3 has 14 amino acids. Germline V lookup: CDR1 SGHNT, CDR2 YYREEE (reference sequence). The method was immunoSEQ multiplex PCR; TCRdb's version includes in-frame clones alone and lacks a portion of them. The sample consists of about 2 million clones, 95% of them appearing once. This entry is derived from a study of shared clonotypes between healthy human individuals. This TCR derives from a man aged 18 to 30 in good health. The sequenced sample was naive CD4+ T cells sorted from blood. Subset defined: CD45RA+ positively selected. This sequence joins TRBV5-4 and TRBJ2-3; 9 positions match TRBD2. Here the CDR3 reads CASSLGLATDTQYF. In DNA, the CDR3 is TGTGCCAGCAGCCTAGGACTAGCGACAGATACGCAGTATTTT.